These 27 T cell receptor beta chains came from one sample sequenced in a study of blood T cell repertoires in COVID-19 (TCRdb year 2020). Libraries were prepared through the immunoSEQ multiplex PCR assay. TCRdb retrieved this table from immuneACCESS and kept in-frame rearrangements only. Not all clones are present; in checked studies, unresolved V genes account for under half, and no reason is known for the remainder. The sample table lists under 150,000 clones, 80% to 90% of them with a count of one. The top ten hold approximately 3% of the sample. Sequencing input: peripheral blood. These TCRs come from an older woman with active COVID-19.

This clone was found once. The chain uses TRBV18 and TRBJ1-6, with D perhaps TRBD1 (6 bases). The CDR3 covers 13 residues. Germline CDR1 is KGHSH and CDR2 is LQKENI. Trimming shortened V by 10 bases and J by 7 bases, and 14 bases separated the two germline ends. In DNA, the CDR3 is TGTGCCACAGGGGAGAGGGTAAATTCACCCCTCCACTTT. Translated: CATGERVNSPLHF.

The chain employs TRBV4-3 and TRBJ2-7; D possibly corresponds to TRBD2 (5 bases). The germline gives CDR1 LGHNA, CDR2 YSLEER. V was cut by 1 base and J by 3 bases, with 13 bases left in between. There are 15 residues in the CDR3. The CDR3 region has the DNA TGCGCCAGCAGCCAAGGAGCGAGGGAAATCTACGAGCAGTACTTC. Its translation: CASSQGAREIYEQYF.

The V call is TRBV19, the J call TRBJ2-7; 11 bases agree with TRBD2. The trim removed 5 bases at V and 4 bases at J, leaving 10 bases unmatched. Germline CDR1 reads LNHDA; CDR2 reads SQIVND (reference sequence). The CDR3 runs to 16 residues. The CDR3 bases are TGTGCCAGTAGTCCTGACTTAGCGGGAGGGATTTACGAGCAGTACTTC. Translating gives CASSPDLAGGIYEQYF.

V gene TRBV21-1 combines with J gene TRBJ1-4; TRBD1, the table's D call, lacks a check against the DNA. TRBV21-1 is annotated as a pseudogene. The CDR3 is made up of 15 amino acids. CDR3 in DNA: TGTGCCAGCAGCCCTTGTGGGGCTGCTAATGAAAAACTGTTTTTT. It encodes CASSPCGAANEKLFF.

The gene calls are TRBV5-1 and TRBJ2-3, with D possibly matching TRBD2 (7 bases). The CDR3 sequence is 17 residues long. The V and J ends lost 7 bases and 2 bases respectively, with 23 bases between them. CDR1 is SGHRS, CDR2 YFSETQ, per germline. In DNA, the CDR3 is TGCGCCAGCCGGGGGGCGGCGGCAGGAACCGCCACAGATACGCAGTATTTT. This codes for CASRGAAAGTATDTQYF.

This rearrangement joins TRBV5-6 to TRBJ2-7; 12 nucleotides align to TRBD1. The V gene's germline CDR1 is SGHDT and CDR2 YYEEEE. The CDR3 spans 16 residues. V lost 4 bases and J lost 3; bases outside the gene matches: 8. This CDR3 reads CASSHRWDRGLYEQYF. The CDR3 region has the DNA TGTGCCAGCAGCCACCGGTGGGACAGGGGGCTCTACGAGCAGTACTTC. Variable domain in full (rest from reference TRBV5-6 and TRBJ2-7): DAGVTQSPTHLIKTRGQQVTLRCSPKSGHDTVSWYQQALGQGPQFIFQYYEEEERQRGNFPDRFSGHQFPNYSSELNVNALLLGDSALYLCASSHRWDRGLYEQYFGPGTRLTVT.

V usage is TRBV7-9 and J usage is TRBJ2-1; 7 bases match TRBD1. The CDR3 runs 19 residues. Germline loops: CDR1 SEHNR, CDR2 FQNEAQ (reference sequence). J lost 3 bases, V lost 5 bases, and 19 bases had no gene match. In DNA form, the CDR3 reads TGTGCCAGCAGCCCCCGGACAGGTGGGGGAGAGGGCTACTACAATGAGCAGTTCTTC. It translates to CASSPRTGGGEGYYNEQFF.

V gene TRBV28 combines with J gene TRBJ1-4; a possible D gene is TRBD1 (5 bases). The V gene's germline CDR1 is MDHEN and CDR2 SYDVKM. Trimming removed 3 bases at V and 4 bases at J, with 12 bases between. This CDR3 has 15 residues. The CDR3 reads CASSFGGARNEKLFF. The CDR3 nucleotides are TGTGCCAGCAGTTTTGGAGGGGCCCGTAATGAAAAACTGTTTTTT.

The V and J genes are TRBV7-2 and TRBJ2-1; weak D call: TRBD2 (6 bases). Germline V gives CDR1 SGHTA, CDR2 FQGNSA. V was shortened by 5 bases and J by 2 bases, with 16 bases between the two germline ends. This CDR3 is 16 amino acids long. The CDR3, as DNA: TGTGCCAGCAGCCCCACGGCTAGCGTCGCCTACAATGAGCAGTTCTTC. Translating gives CASSPTASVAYNEQFF. Full variable domain (rest looked up from reference TRBV7-2 and TRBJ2-1): GAGVSQSPSNKVTEKGKDVELRCDPISGHTALYWYRQSLGQGLEFLIYFQGNSAPDKSGLPSDRFSAERTGGSVSTLTIQRTQQEDSAVYLCASSPTASVAYNEQFFGPGTRLTVL.

J is TRBJ2-3 and V is TRBV10-2, with 7 bases that match TRBD1. The CDR3 is made up of 15 amino acids. Per the germline V gene, CDR1 is WSHSY and CDR2 is SAAADI. The V gene end was trimmed by 8 bases and the J gene end by 0 bases; junction bases not matched to a gene: 8. For the CDR3, the DNA is TGCGCCAGCCAAACCAACAGGGGTAGCACAGATACGCAGTATTTT. Its protein is CASQTNRGSTDTQYF.

The chain links TRBV28 to TRBJ1-2, with 7 bases fitting TRBD1. Germline V gene data show CDR1 as MDHEN and CDR2 as SYDVKM. The CDR3 length is 14 residues. The V segment lost 6 bases and the J segment 2 bases; nucleotides outside the gene matches: 6. The CDR3 DNA sequence: TGTGCCAGCAGCTTGGACAGGCCCAACTATGGCTACACCTTC. Its protein product is CASSLDRPNYGYTF.

The chain is built from TRBV5-6 and TRBJ2-7; 9 nucleotides line up with TRBD1. The germline gives CDR1 SGHDT, CDR2 YYEEEE. The CDR3 is 15 amino acids. The junction had 7 bases not matched to a gene; V was cut back by 2 bases and J by 4 bases. The CDR3 sequence is CASSLPGQGPYEQYF. The CDR3 nucleotides are TGTGCCAGCAGCTTACCGGGACAGGGCCCATACGAGCAGTACTTC.

The rearrangement links TRBV12-3 or TRBV12-4 to TRBJ1-6, with D unclear. The ends were cut back, 3 bases at V and 14 bases at J, with 11 bases in the middle. This CDR3 has 12 amino acids. In DNA form, the CDR3 reads TGTGCCAGCAGTTTCCCCCTCTCTTCCCTCCACTTT. It codes for CASSFPLSSLHF.

This clone was recorded at least ten times. The J gene is TRBJ2-1, the V gene TRBV28; unclear D gene. CDR3 size: 12 residues. Trimming shortened V by 6 bases and J by 3 bases, and 6 bases separated the two germline ends. Germline lookup yields CDR1 MDHEN and CDR2 SYDVKM. CDR3 loop: CASRVGYNEQFF. CDR3 coding DNA: TGTGCCAGCAGGGTCGGCTACAATGAGCAGTTCTTC.

The V and J genes are TRBV7-9 and TRBJ2-3, with 8 bases identical to TRBD2. The CDR3 runs to 15 residues. Per germline, CDR1 SEHNR and CDR2 FQNEAQ (reference sequence). The junction had 3 bases not matched to a gene; V was cut back by 1 base and J by 3 bases. The CDR3 coding sequence is TGTGCCAGCAGCTTAGTGGCTAGCGGGACAGATACGCAGTATTTT. Translation: CASSLVASGTDTQYF.

This chain links TRBV27 with TRBJ2-1; the match to TRBD2 covers 7 bases. J gave up 2 bases and V 2 bases, and 3 bases lay outside the gene matches. Germline V lookup: CDR1 MNHEY, CDR2 SMNVEV (reference sequence). The CDR3 covers 15 residues. This chain's CDR3 is CASSLQLAPYNEQFF. In DNA form, the CDR3 reads TGTGCCAGCAGTTTACAACTAGCGCCCTACAATGAGCAGTTCTTC.

V gene TRBV14 combines with J gene TRBJ2-7; 10 bases match TRBD1. The germline CDR1 and CDR2 sequences are SGHDN and FVKESK. The CDR3 runs 15 residues. V was clipped by 4 bases and J by 0 bases; unmatched bases: 3. CDR3 protein: CASSRRTGGSYEQYF. DNA of the CDR3: TGTGCCAGCAGCCGCCGGACAGGGGGCTCCTACGAGCAGTACTTC.

The chain uses TRBV29-1 and TRBJ2-5; D gene uncertain. V was trimmed by 3 bases and J by 1 base, leaving 6 bases between them. CDR1 is SQVTM, CDR2 ANQGSEA, per germline. This CDR3 region has 12 residues. In nucleotides, the CDR3 is TGCAGCGTTGAGGAGTTCCAAGAGACCCAGTACTTC. This sequence encodes CSVEEFQETQYF.

To note about this clone: Other DNA sequences within the sample encode an identical CDR3. The rearrangement links TRBV5-1 to TRBJ1-1; D is unresolved. The CDR3 totals 13 residues. The germline V and J ends were trimmed by 2 bases and 1 base, with 6 bases remaining between them. Germline V lookup: CDR1 SGHRS, CDR2 YFSETQ. Written as DNA, the CDR3 is TGCGCCAGCAGCTTTAGAGGGAACACTGAAGCTTTCTTT. This gives the protein CASSFRGNTEAFF.

The chain employs TRBV19 and TRBJ2-6; no reliable D call. The V end lost 3 bases, the J end lost 2 bases, and 2 bases lay between the germline ends. From germline, CDR1 is LNHDA and CDR2 SQIVND (reference sequence). CDR3 size: 13 residues. The DNA of the CDR3 is TGTGCCAGTAGTATTACTGGGGCCAACGTCCTGACTTTC. It specifies CASSITGANVLTF.

This clone was detected a few times. The J gene is TRBJ2-7, the V gene TRBV19; possibly TRBD2 for D (6 bases). The CDR3 consists of 14 residues. Germline loops: CDR1 LNHDA, CDR2 SQIVND (reference sequence). Trimming cost V 3 bases and J 7 bases, with 16 bases left between them. This chain's CDR3 is CASSIHSGTGEQYF. In nucleotides, the CDR3 is TGTGCCAGTAGTATTCATTCGGGGACTGGAGAGCAGTACTTC.

The chain recombines TRBV18 with TRBJ1-1, with D unclear. Germline loops: CDR1 KGHSH, CDR2 LQKENI. Trimming took off 3 bases at V and 6 bases at J, with 11 bases between the two ends. The CDR3 contains 13 residues. The CDR3 DNA sequence: TGTGCCAGCTCACCTATAACTATCTCTGAAGCTTTCTTT. It translates to CASSPITISEAFF.

The rearrangement links TRBV6-6 to TRBJ2-7, with TRBD1 as a possible D gene (6 bases). V gave up 5 bases and J gave up 3 bases, with 11 bases separating them. This CDR3 is built from 13 residues. Germline V lookup: CDR1 MNHNY, CDR2 SVGAGI (reference sequence). The CDR3 is CASSRDTYYEQYF. The CDR3 bases are TGTGCCAGCAGTAGGGACACCTACTACGAGCAGTACTTC.

V usage is TRBV3-1 (or the pseudogene TRBV3-2) and J usage is TRBJ2-7; D ambiguous. The V end lost 4 bases, the J end lost 2 bases, and 6 bases lay between the germline ends. Per the germline V gene, CDR1 is LGHDT and CDR2 is YNNKEL (reference sequence). This CDR3 region has 12 residues. As DNA, the CDR3 is TGTGCCAGCAGCCGCAGGACCTACGAGCAGTACTTC. This translates into CASSRRTYEQYF.

This chain links TRBV5-6 with TRBJ2-4; D call uncertain. This CDR3 comprises 15 residues. Germline CDR1 reads SGHDT; CDR2 reads YYEEEE. The V gene lost 6 bases and the J gene lost 0 bases, with 13 bases spanning the gap. The CDR3 sequence: CASTEVNLAKNIQYF. In DNA, the CDR3 is TGTGCCAGCACCGAGGTCAACCTAGCCAAAAACATTCAGTACTTC.

The chain carries TRBV19 and TRBJ1-5; no clear D. V was pared by 5 bases and J by 9 bases, with 11 bases between. This CDR3 has 12 residues. Germline-derived CDR1 and CDR2 are LNHDA and SQIVND (reference sequence). CDR3 amino acids: CASSDAPRPQHF. CDR3 DNA sequence: TGTGCCAGTAGTGATGCGCCCCGGCCCCAGCATTTT. Looking up the rest from reference TRBV19 and TRBJ1-5 gives the full variable domain: DGGITQSPKYLFRKEGQNVTLSCEQNLNHDAMYWYRQDPGQGLRLIYYSQIVNDFQKGDIAEGYSVSREKKESFPLTVTSAQKNPTAFYLCASSDAPRPQHFGDGTRLSIL.

This chain joins TRBV27 and TRBJ1-2; D not resolved. The CDR3 covers 13 residues. V was shortened by 4 bases and J by 7 bases, with 13 bases between the two germline ends. Per the germline V gene, CDR1 is MNHEY and CDR2 is SMNVEV (reference sequence). CDR3 sequence reads: CASSSPIFGGYTF. The DNA for the CDR3 is TGTGCCAGCAGTTCCCCTATCTTCGGTGGCTACACCTTC.